The 19 T cell receptor beta chains below all came from one sample that was sequenced in a study of blood T cell repertoires in COVID-19. The repertoire was sequenced with immunoSEQ multiplex PCR; TCRdb's copy has only in-frame clones and lacks some. The sample shows roughly 250,000 clones, around 80% of them seen only once. Source material: peripheral blood. These receptors all stem from a woman aged 40 to 55 with active or convalescent COVID-19.

Written as DNA, the CDR3 is TGTGCCAGCAGCGTTTCCCTACAGGTCTCTGGAAACACCATATATTTT. Translation gives CASSVSLQVSGNTIYF. The chain joins TRBV9 to TRBJ1-3, with D possibly TRBD1 on 5 matching bases. Germline loops: CDR1 SGDLS, CDR2 YYNGEE. V dropped 2 bases and J dropped 0 bases, with 12 bases sitting between them. The CDR3 contains 16 residues.

The chain carries TRBV27 and TRBJ2-7; 12 bases fit TRBD2. The CDR3 sequence is 15 residues long. J lost 3 bases, V lost 10 bases, and 10 bases had no gene match. Per germline, CDR1 MNHEY and CDR2 SMNVEV (reference sequence). CDR3 residues: CATAPLAGGNYEQYF. CDR3 nucleotide sequence: TGTGCCACTGCGCCCCTAGCGGGGGGGAACTACGAGCAGTACTTC.

This chain connects TRBV6-2 or TRBV6-3 to TRBJ1-1, with D possibly TRBD1 on 6 matching bases. Trimming stripped 5 bases from V and 5 bases from J, with 12 bases between. The CDR3 has 13 amino acids. Germline values: CDR1 MNHEY, CDR2 SVGEGT. DNA of the CDR3: TGTGCCAGCAGTGACAGGAGGCAGACTGAAGCTTTCTTT. It specifies CASSDRRQTEAFF.

The chain joins TRBV6-5 to TRBJ2-5, with 8 bases that match TRBD2. There are 14 residues in the CDR3. V trimming: 6 bases; J trimming: 4 bases; junction bases outside the gene matches: 7. Germline CDR1 is MNHEY and CDR2 is SVGAGI. For the CDR3, the DNA is TGTGCCAGCAGGCCGGGACTAGGGGGAGAGACCCAGTACTTC. Protein sequence: CASRPGLGGETQYF.

The chain carries TRBV27 and TRBJ1-4; D unresolved. Germline V gene data show CDR1 as MNHEY and CDR2 as SMNVEV (reference sequence). Trimming left V 3 bases short and J 5 bases short, with 13 bases between. The length of the CDR3 is 15 residues. The CDR3, as DNA: TGTGCCAGCAGTTTGGAGGGCGGTAAAAATGAAAAACTGTTTTTT. Its protein is CASSLEGGKNEKLFF.

In its sample, this clone was seen a few times. The rearrangement links TRBV7-3 to TRBJ1-2; a possible D gene is TRBD1 (5 bases). Deletions cut 2 bases from V and 10 bases from J, with 14 bases between. CDR1 is SGHTA, CDR2 FQGTGA, per germline. CDR3 length equals 13 residues. The DNA of the CDR3 is TGTGCCAGCAGCTTATACGCAGGGCATGACTACACCTTC. It codes for CASSLYAGHDYTF.

The chain combines TRBV7-3 with TRBJ1-1; perhaps TRBD1 as D (5 bases). The germline V gene has CDR1 SGHTA and CDR2 FQGTGA. The CDR3 loop spans 16 amino acids. The V and J ends lost 5 bases and 3 bases respectively, with 19 bases between them. CDR3 protein: CASSVGPRLRDTEAFF. The CDR3, as DNA: TGTGCCAGCAGCGTTGGGCCTCGGCTCAGGGACACTGAAGCTTTCTTT.

The chain links TRBV10-1 to TRBJ1-4, with 9 positions matching TRBD1. The V and J ends lost 6 bases and 8 bases, in that order; junction bases with no gene match: 7. Germline V gives CDR1 WNHNN, CDR2 SYGVQD (reference sequence). This CDR3 is 14 amino acids long. Here the CDR3 reads CASRDRGGKEKLFF. DNA of the CDR3: TGCGCCAGCAGGGACAGGGGAGGTAAAGAAAAACTGTTTTTT.

The chain joins TRBV2 to TRBJ1-2, with TRBD1 matching 9 bases. Per the germline V gene, CDR1 is SNHLY and CDR2 is FYNNEI. The CDR3 sequence is 14 residues long. V dropped 5 bases and J dropped 4; count of bases not matched to a gene: 5. The CDR3 DNA is TGTGCCAGCAGTACACAGGGGGCGACCTATGGCTACACCTTC. It codes for CASSTQGATYGYTF.

The chain has TRBV27 and TRBJ1-2, with 7 bases lining up with TRBD1. After removal of 3 bases from V and 4 bases from J, the junction contained 2 bases not matched to a gene. This CDR3 spans 13 amino acids. CDR1 is MNHEY, CDR2 SMNVEV, per germline (reference sequence). CDR3 in amino acids: CASSLTGLYGYTF. The CDR3 bases are TGTGCCAGCAGTTTGACAGGGCTCTATGGCTACACCTTC.

CDR3 sequence (DNA): TGTGCCAGCAGTGAAACGGGACACCCTAACACTGAAGCTTTCTTT. Amino acids: CASSETGHPNTEAFF. This chain links TRBV6-4 with TRBJ1-1, with D perhaps matching TRBD1 (6 bases). The CDR3 loop spans 15 amino acids. V was trimmed by 3 bases and J by 2 bases, leaving 13 bases between them. The germline CDR1 and CDR2 sequences are MRHNA and SNTAGT.

V is TRBV30 and J is TRBJ1-3, with D possibly being TRBD1 (6 bases). CDR1 and CDR2 from the germline V gene are GTSNPN and SVGIG (reference sequence). The CDR3 consists of 14 residues. The germline V and J ends were trimmed by 4 bases and 4 bases, with 14 bases remaining between them. The CDR3 loop reads CAWIGTPSGNTIYF. CDR3 coding DNA: TGTGCCTGGATCGGGACACCATCGGGAAACACCATATATTTT.

The chain has TRBV27 and TRBJ1-2; 8 bases are shared with TRBD1. The CDR3 runs 14 residues. Per the germline V gene, CDR1 is MNHEY and CDR2 is SMNVEV (reference sequence). V lost 5 bases, J lost 4 bases, and 6 bases stayed unmatched. DNA of the CDR3: TGTGCCAGCAGTCCGCGGACAGGGCGCTATGGCTACACCTTC. Translated: CASSPRTGRYGYTF.

The rearrangement uses TRBV19 and TRBJ1-1; D possibly corresponds to TRBD1 (6 bases). This CDR3 comprises 14 residues. The germline V gene has CDR1 LNHDA and CDR2 SQIVND (reference sequence). The germline V and J ends were trimmed by 2 bases and 5 bases, with 12 bases remaining between them. CDR3 nucleotide sequence: TGTGCCAGTAGTATACGGGACACAGGGACTGAAGCTTTCTTT. Translating it yields CASSIRDTGTEAFF.

This clone was counted a single time. J is TRBJ1-3 and V is TRBV7-9; 7 nucleotides line up with TRBD1. The CDR3 runs to 15 residues. J was trimmed by 0 bases and V by 5 bases; bases with no gene match: 4. In germline, CDR1 is SEHNR, CDR2 FQNEAQ (reference sequence). CDR3 region: CASSRWDSSGNTIYF. The CDR3 nucleotides read TGTGCCAGCAGCAGATGGGACAGCTCTGGAAACACCATATATTTT.

The V and J genes are TRBV27 and TRBJ1-3; D might be TRBD1 (6 bases). There are 16 residues in the CDR3. Germline lookup yields CDR1 MNHEY and CDR2 SMNVEV (reference sequence). Trimming stripped 5 bases from V and 0 bases from J, with 14 bases between. CDR3 bases: TGTGCCAGCAGTCTACGCAGGGGCCTCTCTGGAAACACCATATATTTT. Residues: CASSLRRGLSGNTIYF.

The chain links TRBV3-1 (or the pseudogene TRBV3-2) to TRBJ1-2; 10 bases agree with TRBD1. The V and J ends lost 3 bases and 0 bases, in that order; junction bases with no gene match: 10. The CDR3 has 18 residues. Germline CDR1 reads LGHDT; CDR2 reads YNNKEL (reference sequence). CDR3 sequence (DNA): TGTGCCAGCAGCCAGATGAGGACAGGGGGAGATACTAACTATGGCTACACCTTC. It encodes CASSQMRTGGDTNYGYTF.

The chain joins TRBV24-1 to TRBJ2-3; D is ambiguous. The CDR3 loop spans 13 amino acids. Germline lookup yields CDR1 KGHDR and CDR2 SFDVKD. Trimming removed 6 bases from V and 1 base from J, with 7 bases in between. The CDR3 DNA reads as TGTGCCACCAGTAAGAGTCGCACAGATACGCAGTATTTT. This gives the protein CATSKSRTDTQYF.

This clone has a count of ten or more. This chain links TRBV18 with TRBJ1-1; D is unclear. Trimming took off 0 bases at V and 3 bases at J, with 8 bases between the two ends. The CDR3 contains 14 residues. Germline values: CDR1 KGHSH, CDR2 LQKENI. CDR3 coding DNA: TGTGCCAGCTCACCACCGGGCAGGCACACTGAAGCTTTCTTT. Its protein product is CASSPPGRHTEAFF. Full variable domain (rest looked up from reference TRBV18 and TRBJ1-1): NAGVMQNPRHLVRRRGQEARLRCSPMKGHSHVYWYRQLPEEGLKFMVYLQKENIIDESGMPKERFSAEFPKEGPSILRIQQVVRGDSAAYFCASSPPGRHTEAFFGQGTRLTVV.